This T cell receptor beta chain is drawn from a study of OX40 agonist ivuxolimab in advanced cancers. Study-level background: Ivuxolimab is a fully human IgG2 antibody that activates OX40 (CD134).

A remark on this clone: Its antigen is not identified. Its ends do not fully match the called genes, so a read error is possible.

Whole-study findings and limits: Researchers did not establish what antigens the expanded peripheral T cells target.

Measured with immunoSEQ multiplex PCR; TCRdb has only the in-frame clones, and not every one. Of some 18,000 clones listed, approximately 84% were seen once; the top ten hold approximately 47%. The input for sequencing was CD4+ or CD8+ T cells sorted from blood, taken in a trial of the OX40 agonist ivuxolimab. This TCR was sampled from an adult with an advanced solid tumor such as melanoma, head and neck, liver or kidney cancer.

The CDR3 DNA follows: TGTGCTAGCAGCCCCCACCCCGGGACGGACGATGGAAACACCATATATTTT. This sequence encodes CASSPHPGTDDGNTIYF. The chain employs TRBV7-7 and TRBJ1-3, with D possibly matching TRBD1 (5 bases). The CDR3 spans 17 residues. In germline, CDR1 is SSHAT, CDR2 FNYEAQ (reference sequence).